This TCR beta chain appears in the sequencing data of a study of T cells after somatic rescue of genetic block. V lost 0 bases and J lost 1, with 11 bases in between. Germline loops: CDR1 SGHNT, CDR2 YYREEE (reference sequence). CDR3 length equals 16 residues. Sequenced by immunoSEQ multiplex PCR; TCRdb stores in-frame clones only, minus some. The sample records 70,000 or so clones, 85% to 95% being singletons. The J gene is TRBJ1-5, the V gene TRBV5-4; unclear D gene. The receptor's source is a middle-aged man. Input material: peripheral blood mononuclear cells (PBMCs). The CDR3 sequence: CASSLGGASSNQPQHF. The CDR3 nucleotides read TGTGCCAGCAGCTTGGGGGGAGCAAGCAGCAATCAGCCCCAGCATTTT.